The clone carrying this T cell receptor (beta chain) has more than one count but fewer than ten. Its antigen is unknown. Trimming pared 2 bases from V and 0 bases from J, leaving 3 bases between. Germline V gene lookup returns CDR1 LGHNA and CDR2 YNFKEQ. The CDR3 totals 13 residues. This specimen belongs to a study of T cells in Graves' hyperthyroidism and ophthalmopathy. Regarding the study as a whole: Researchers report that a 13 V-J model separated ophthalmopathy from stable hyperthyroidism. Model predictions of ophthalmopathy came a median approximately 6.5 months before onset.

Amplified TCR beta CDR3 regions derived from RNA transcripts. First-round RT-PCR targeting the TCR CDR3 was performed with the HTBI primer set. TCRdb recomputed calls from the multiplex PCR reads with MiXCR, one row per CDR3 protein. Counted here are a few hundred thousand distinct CDR3 sequences, roughly 15% occurring once; the ten biggest clones make up 30% to 35%. This receptor was obtained from a woman aged 50 to 65 with Graves' hyperthyroidism that later progressed to Graves' ophthalmopathy. The chain couples TRBV4-2 to TRBJ2-3; D gene uncertain. The sequenced material came from blood. Here the CDR3 DNA reads TGTGCCAGCAGCCAACTGAGCACAGATACGCAGTATTTT. Translated, it gives CASSQLSTDTQYF.